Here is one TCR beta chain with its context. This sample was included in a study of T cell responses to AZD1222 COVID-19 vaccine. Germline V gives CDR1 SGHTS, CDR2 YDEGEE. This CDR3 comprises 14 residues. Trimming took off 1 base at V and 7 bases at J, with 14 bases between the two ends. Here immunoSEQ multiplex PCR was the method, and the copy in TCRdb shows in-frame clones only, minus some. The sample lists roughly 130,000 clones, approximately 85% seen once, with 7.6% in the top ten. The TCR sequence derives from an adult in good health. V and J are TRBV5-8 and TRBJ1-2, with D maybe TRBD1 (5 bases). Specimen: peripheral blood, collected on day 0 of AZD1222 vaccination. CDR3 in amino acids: CASSLPLGQGGYTF. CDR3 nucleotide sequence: TGTGCCAGCAGCTTGCCCCTCGGACAAGGTGGCTACACCTTC.